What follows describes a single T cell receptor beta chain. This receptor's antigen is unknown. The sample holds no much larger clone one base away, and base qualities are not on file. This sample was taken from a study of beta chain features in type 1 diabetes listed by TCRdb under 2018. About the study as a whole: Patients and healthy donors did not differ in mean age, gender distribution, total cell number or subset yield. Across all samples, roughly 110,000,000 sorted cells were examined, and cell number per subset correlated strongly with RNA yield. Regulatory and stem cell-like memory subsets were obtained from only 8 patients and roughly eight healthy donors, while naive and central memory subsets were obtained from all 30 or so donors. The study compared TCRB repertoires of sorted circulating CD4+ T cell subsets between recently diagnosed type 1 diabetes patients and matched healthy donors. Overall study outcomes, separate from this receptor: PCR might favor shorter templates, but patient and control samples were amplified and corrected together, so any skew would affect both groups equally. In all four CD4+ subsets, TCRB CDR3 length was moderately but significantly shorter in type 1 diabetes patients. Naive, central memory and regulatory TCRB repertoires appeared to be more similar among patients than among healthy donors. Fewer insertions and more nucleotide deletions at VDJ recombination sites were observed in patients with type 1 diabetes, implying thymic rearrangement abnormalities. Only small numbers of individuals were included in the HLA sub-analyses, which left unresolved whether HLA type had any influence on TCRB rearrangement. Because cDNA was sequenced instead of genomic DNA, highly expressing activated cells could be over-represented, though the groups showed no difference in activation or CD3 levels.

The High Capacity cDNA Reverse Transcription Kit was used to reverse transcribe all of the isolated RNA, meaning that expressed TCRB transcripts were what got sequenced. Deep immunoSEQ sequencing was applied to naive, central memory and regulatory T cell samples, giving an average of roughly 3.5 million total reads per sample. Sorted cells were lysed in RLT buffer and RNA was extracted with DNase-treated RNeasy Micro or Mini kits, depending on cell number. Each cell subset was processed separately to prevent cross-contamination, with patient and healthy donor samples processed together. Using the immunoSEQ multiplex PCR, TCRB sequences were amplified from cDNA into 87-bp fragments spanning the CDR3 region. Amplicons were sequenced on the Illumina HiSeq platform. The source study handled its data this way. PCR bias was corrected computationally using synthetic template baselines, and reads within Hamming distance 2 were collapsed, with unmergeable singletons discarded. By aligning reads against IMGT, V, D and J genes, CDR3 length, and insertions or deletions at six rearrangement sites were assigned. Within each subset, clonotype counts were normalized to sorted cell number, and only after that were true diversity and Gini coefficients computed with the tcR R package. The overlap coefficient, calculated on TCRB nucleotide sequences, was used to quantify repertoire sharing. Out-of-frame TCRB sequences from naive cells were analyzed to stand in for the pre-selection repertoire. TCRdb holds this immuneACCESS table with in-frame rearrangements only. Some clones are missing; in checked studies, unresolved V genes explain under half, and the rest has no known cause. V, J and clone size reflect that table, while D and trimming were determined from the DNA. Here the sample has about 250,000 clones; about 14% occur a single time. Around 0.03% of the sample lies in the top ten.

Each donor gave one peripheral blood draw, averaging roughly 100 mL, which was collected into heparinised tubes. Naive, central memory, regulatory and stem cell-like memory CD4+ T cells were sorted on a BD FACSAria II using a panel including CD45RO, CCR7, CD25, CD127, CD95 and CD27. Purity was above 95% for every sorted population. PBMCs were isolated right away by Lymphoprep density gradient centrifugation and were stained directly, without culture. So that batch effects would be minimized, each experiment stained and sorted samples in pairs, pairing one healthy donor with one patient. The TCR sequence derives from a woman between 40 and 55 years old in good health. Sequencing was performed on naive CD4+ T cells from blood. The sample's cell subset or site label is to be understood as: true naive CD4+ T cells.

The nucleotides read TGTGCCAGCAGCCTCCGGGGGAGGGGGGTAGGCTACACCTTC. It is translated as CASSLRGRGVGYTF. The receptor chain draws on TRBV5-4 and TRBJ1-2, and possibly TRBD1, on 6 matching bases. CDR1 and CDR2 (SGHNT, YYREEE) derive from the germline V gene (reference sequence). Trimming costs V 4 bases and J 8 bases, and their ends lie 18 bases apart. Spanning cysteine to phenylalanine, the CDR3 consists of 14 amino acids. The kept DNA is CDR3 alone, 42 bases in frame from the first base.